These T cell receptor beta chains were read from a single sample in a study of T cells in Graves' hyperthyroidism and ophthalmopathy. TCRdb re-called the multiplex PCR reads with MiXCR, one entry per CDR3 protein. The sample lists hundreds of thousands of distinct CDR3 sequences; around 39% were seen once. Material: blood. The receptors come from a man aged 18 to 29 with Graves' hyperthyroidism. The conserved cysteine and the conserved F or W are not part of the CDR3 here. Size tells how often a clone was seen (once, few, many) or the class of an expanded clone, and some rows leave it out.

V gene	clone size	J gene	CDR3 protein
TRBV9	few	TRBJ2-2	ASSVGWAGELF
TRBV5-5	.	TRBJ2-7	ASSSPSGPDSYEQY
TRBV4-2	.	TRBJ1-1	ASSTGTATF
TRBV20-1	.	TRBJ1-4	SATDRALEKLF
TRBV20-1	.	TRBJ2-3	SAALGGRVGTDTQY
TRBV20-1	many	TRBJ2-7	SVASAYEQY
TRBV24-1	many	TRBJ1-5	ATSAGDQPQH
TRBV7-9	many	TRBJ2-5	ASSYRRGAPETQY
TRBV12-3/TRBV12-4	few	TRBJ1-5	ASSFRDRGNQPQH
TRBV6-5	few	TRBJ1-2	ASSWGTGKNENYGYT
TRBV11-2	.	TRBJ1-6	ASSLGAGGSKSPLH
TRBV19	few	TRBJ2-2	ASSPPRIGELF
TRBV11-2	few	TRBJ1-2	ASSYAAGWEGYT
TRBV29-1	once	TRBJ2-3	SVEGRQGTDTQY
TRBV5-1	few	TRBJ2-2	ASSLTPTENTGELF
TRBV20-1	few	TRBJ2-7	GPTSGSAEQY
TRBV9	.	TRBJ1-2	ASSPGQVMDGYT
TRBV7-9	few	TRBJ1-6	ASSSNQGADSPLH
TRBV7-2	.	TRBJ1-3	ASTPGESSGNTIY
TRBV7-3	.	TRBJ1-2	ASSLLGGPDYGYT
TRBV7-2	few	TRBJ1-2	ASSSPPGRLGSYGYT
TRBV29-1	many	TRBJ1-1	SVEDYPEAF
TRBV7-4	.	TRBJ1-1	ASSLGRPGGKKNTEAF
TRBV7-6	many	TRBJ1-5	ASSLGAGDNQPQH
TRBV10-3	.	TRBJ2-7	AISEVTGGHEQY
TRBV12-3/TRBV12-4	.	TRBJ1-1	ASSSGGENTEAF
TRBV25-1	many	TRBJ1-1	ASSEPEQGGTEAF
TRBV12-3/TRBV12-4	many	TRBJ1-1	ASRPWTGNTEAF
TRBV2	few	TRBJ2-5	ASSYAGAETQY
TRBV5-1	.	TRBJ1-4	ASSQTGFNEKLF
TRBV25-1	.	TRBJ2-7	ASSWGREAHEQY
TRBV7-2	few	TRBJ2-5	ASSQDRVWGQPQY
TRBV6-5	many	TRBJ1-5	ASSPGQGAEPQH
TRBV11-2	many	TRBJ1-6	ASSFRQGSPLH
TRBV11-2	many	TRBJ2-5	ASSLVTAGTQY
TRBV10-2	many	TRBJ1-1	ASSQATGGAEAF
TRBV29-1	many	TRBJ2-7	SVEDFSGNEQY
TRBV7-9	.	TRBJ2-7	ASSRSAIESYEQY
TRBV6-6	.	TRBJ1-1	ASSYSPGGSTEAF
TRBV5-1	.	TRBJ1-6	ASARDLSYNSPLH
TRBV7-2	.	TRBJ1-4	ASSRTGRNEKLF
TRBV27	.	TRBJ1-4	ASSWGTGGGKLF
TRBV25-1	many	TRBJ1-4	ASSGYLEKLF
TRBV19	.	TRBJ2-5	ASSMTPPTGGQETQY
TRBV5-1	.	TRBJ2-2	ASSFLLAGAGELF
TRBV28	.	TRBJ1-5	ASSLYRTDQPQH
TRBV7-2	.	TRBJ1-6	ASSFKGDNSPLH
TRBV9	many	TRBJ1-1	ASSVGQGITEAF
TRBV10-3	.	TRBJ1-2	ASSPGTEYGYT
TRBV2	many	TRBJ2-5	ATRGAGETQY
TRBV29-1	.	TRBJ2-5	SETSGRAGETQY
TRBV9	many	TRBJ1-6	ASSEDSVSPLH
TRBV19	few	TRBJ1-2	ASTGGGYGYT
TRBV20-1	few	TRBJ1-1	SARPRNRGNTEAF
TRBV27	.	TRBJ1-1	ASSSSFTEAF
TRBV7-9	few	TRBJ2-7	ASSLGAGHSYEQY